The present T cell receptor (beta chain) was sequenced within a study of control samples from healthy donors and cancer patients. TCRdb's table, derived via immunoSEQ multiplex PCR, lists solely in-frame clones and lacks some. The data show around 140,000 clones, around nine tenths seen once. The length of the CDR3 is 19 residues. Trimming left V 0 bases short and J 12 bases short, with 30 bases between. Germline V gene lookup returns CDR1 MRHNA and CDR2 SNTAGT. This receptor was taken from a man aged 45-65 years with head and neck cancer. V gene TRBV6-4 combines with J gene TRBJ2-1; maybe TRBD2 (5 bases). The sample taken for sequencing was PBMCs. In DNA form, the CDR3 reads TGTGCCAGCAGTGACTCTTGGGGTCTTCGGGATAATGAAAAATCTCGGCAGTTCTTC. Protein: CASSDSWGLRDNEKSRQFF.